The 10 T cell receptor beta chains reported below all come from one sample, sequenced in a study of T cell repertoires in aging, cancer and after chemotherapy. TRB rearrangements spanning V, D and J were amplified using mixed TRB-A/B primers. TCRdb reprocessed the multiplex PCR reads via MiXCR and lists one record per CDR3 protein. The table lists approximately 10,000 distinct CDR3 sequences, around 42% of them singletons, with around 7.2% in the top ten. Peripheral blood genomic DNA, not sorted cells or RNA, was the template. What was sequenced was blood. All receptors come from a human donor in good health.

This chain connects TRBV20-1 to TRBJ2-7; D unclear. Trimming removed 1 base from V and 2 bases from J, with 15 bases in between. The CDR3 loop spans 15 amino acids. Germline-derived CDR1 and CDR2 are DFQATT and SNEGSKA (reference sequence). CDR3 sequence: CSARGVLPATYEQYF. The DNA of the CDR3 is TGCAGTGCTAGAGGGGTATTACCGGCGACCTACGAGCAGTACTTC.

This clonotype was detected only a few times. The chain recombines TRBV7-2 with TRBJ2-6; no clear D. Germline assignment: CDR1 SGHTA and CDR2 FQGNSA. Deletions cut 4 bases from V and 0 bases from J, with 7 bases between. The CDR3 covers 15 residues. The CDR3: CASSWSTSGANVLTF. CDR3 sequence (DNA): TGTGCCAGCAGCTGGTCAACCTCTGGGGCCAACGTCCTGACTTTC.

There are a few counts of this clonotype. V is TRBV5-6 and J is TRBJ1-2, with 7 bases identical to TRBD1. CDR1 and CDR2 from the germline V gene are SGHDT and YYEEEE. The V segment lost 5 bases and the J segment 8 bases; nucleotides outside the gene matches: 12. The CDR3 spans 14 residues. The DNA of the CDR3 is TGTGCCAGCAGTCATACGGACAGGTTCGGGGGCTACACCTTC. As protein: CASSHTDRFGGYTF.

The rearrangement links TRBV30 to TRBJ1-6, with D maybe TRBD1 (5 bases). The CDR3 runs 18 residues. Germline V gene sequence: CDR1 GTSNPN, CDR2 SVGIG (reference sequence). Deletions cut 1 base from V and 5 bases from J, with 21 bases between. The CDR3 nucleotides are TGTGCCTGGAGTGGGACGGGACCGCGATCTGTCAATAATTCACCCCTCCACTTT. Translation gives CAWSGTGPRSVNNSPLHF.

This chain joins TRBV2 and TRBJ1-1; possibly TRBD1 for D (5 bases). The V gene's germline CDR1 is SNHLY and CDR2 FYNNEI. V lost 5 bases and J lost 8, with 12 bases in between. CDR3 length: 12 amino acids. The DNA for the CDR3 is TGTGCCAGCAGTCCCGGGGCAGAAGAAGCTTTCTTT. Translation: CASSPGAEEAFF.

The chain joins TRBV5-4 to TRBJ2-7, with D possibly called TRBD1 or TRBD2 (5 bases each). Per the germline V gene, CDR1 is SGHNT and CDR2 is YYREEE (reference sequence). The CDR3 sequence is 16 residues long. Trimming shortened V by 8 bases and J by 5 bases, and 26 bases separated the two germline ends. Here the CDR3 DNA reads TGTGCCAGTACCAGTAAACCGGGACGGGGCACGGACGAGCAGTACTTC. Amino acid sequence: CASTSKPGRGTDEQYF.

The chain uses TRBV6-1 and TRBJ2-7; possible D gene TRBD2, 5 bases. The CDR3 loop spans 15 amino acids. Germline CDR1 is MNHNS and CDR2 is SASEGT. Deletions cut 7 bases from V and 2 bases from J, with 18 bases between. The CDR3 DNA reads TGTGCCAGCACCGGCGAGGGCCCCGGGACCTACGAGCAGTACTTC. Residues: CASTGEGPGTYEQYF.

The chain employs TRBV20-1 and TRBJ2-5; TRBD1 matches 7 bases. CDR1 is DFQATT, CDR2 SNEGSKA, per germline (reference sequence). J lost 5 bases, V lost 4 bases, and 10 bases had no gene match. The CDR3 contains 14 residues. CDR3 in DNA: TGCAGTGCTATAAAGGGACAGATCGGGGAGACCCAGTACTTC. Amino acids: CSAIKGQIGETQYF.

The table lists this clonotype with a few counts. The rearrangement links TRBV2 to TRBJ1-5; a weak D match, TRBD1 (6 bases). This CDR3 comprises 16 residues. Trimming took off 6 bases at V and 0 bases at J, with 15 bases between the two ends. CDR1 is SNHLY and CDR2 is FYNNEI in the germline V gene. CDR3 protein: CASRGAGEGSNQPQHF. The CDR3 DNA follows: TGTGCCAGCAGGGGGGCAGGGGAAGGTAGCAATCAGCCCCAGCATTTT.

V usage is TRBV11-1 and J usage is TRBJ2-3; maybe TRBD2 (6 bases). With 6 bases removed from V and 0 bases from J, the gap between germline ends came to 10 bases. Germline values: CDR1 SGHAT, CDR2 FQDESV (reference sequence). The CDR3 extends over 14 amino acids. CDR3 nucleotide sequence: TGTGCCAGCAGGACTAGGCCTAGCACAGATACGCAGTATTTT. As protein: CASRTRPSTDTQYF.